Sequencing of this TCR beta chain was carried out in a study of blood T cell repertoires in COVID-19. Looking at the study overall: Specimens from acute and convalescent COVID-19 originated in the United States, Italy and Spain.

Produced via immunoSEQ multiplex PCR; TCRdb's table is partial and in-frame only. Here the sample spans roughly 200,000 clones, over 75% being singletons. Germline CDR1 is SNHLY and CDR2 is FYNNEI. CDR3 length: 15 amino acids. Trimming took off 1 base at V and 6 bases at J, with 12 bases between the two ends. V is TRBV2 and J is TRBJ1-4; D is unclear. Specimen: peripheral blood. This clonotype was sampled from a person aged 70 to 85 with COVID-19, enrolled during active disease. Here the CDR3 reads CASSEEFRIHEKLFF. The CDR3 DNA follows: TGTGCCAGCAGTGAAGAGTTCAGGATTCATGAAAAACTGTTTTTT.